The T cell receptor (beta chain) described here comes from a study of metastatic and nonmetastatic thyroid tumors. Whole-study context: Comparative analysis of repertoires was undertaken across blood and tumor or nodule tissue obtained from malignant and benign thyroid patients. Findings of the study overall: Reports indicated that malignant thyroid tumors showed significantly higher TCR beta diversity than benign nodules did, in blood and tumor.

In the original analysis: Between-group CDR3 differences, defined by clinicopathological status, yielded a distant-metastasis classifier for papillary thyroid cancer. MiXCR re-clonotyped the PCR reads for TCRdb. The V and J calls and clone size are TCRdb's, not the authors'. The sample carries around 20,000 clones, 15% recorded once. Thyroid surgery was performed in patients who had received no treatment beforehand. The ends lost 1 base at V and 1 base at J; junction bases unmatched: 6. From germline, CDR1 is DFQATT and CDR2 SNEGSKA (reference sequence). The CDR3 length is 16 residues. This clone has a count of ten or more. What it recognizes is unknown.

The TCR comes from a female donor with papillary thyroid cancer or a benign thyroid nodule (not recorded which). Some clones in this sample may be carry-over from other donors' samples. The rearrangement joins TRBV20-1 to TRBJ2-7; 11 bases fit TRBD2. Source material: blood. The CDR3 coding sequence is TGCAGTGCTAGAGCTTTGCGGACTAGCGGGTCCTACGAGCAGTACTTC. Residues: CSARALRTSGSYEQYF.